A single sample is the source of the 3 T cell receptor beta chains below, sequenced in a study of radiotherapy plus CTLA-4 blockade in lung cancer. Clones were read by immunoSEQ multiplex PCR, and TCRdb kept only the in-frame ones, dropping some. The table includes roughly 44,000 clones, around nine tenths detected once. Material: peripheral blood, obtained from a patient treated with radiotherapy plus ipilimumab. The receptor source for this set is a human donor with non-small cell lung cancer whose response to radiotherapy plus ipilimumab could not be evaluated.

V is TRBV5-8 and J is TRBJ1-1; 8 bases fit TRBD1. Germline V CDR1 and CDR2: SGHTS, YDEGEE. Trimming at V came to 5 bases and at J to 5 bases, leaving 8 bases not matched to a gene. CDR3 length: 14 amino acids. The CDR3 coding sequence is TGTGCCAGCAGTGATCAGGGGGCGGAAACTGAAGCTTTCTTT. Its protein product is CASSDQGAETEAFF.

V and J are TRBV6-4 and TRBJ1-6; no firm D call. CDR1 and CDR2 (germline): MRHNA, SNTAGT. The V gene lost 0 bases and the J gene lost 10 bases, with 10 bases spanning the gap. The CDR3 spans 14 residues. The CDR3 sequence: CASSDSLGRSPLHF. As DNA, the CDR3 is TGTGCCAGCAGTGACTCGTTGGGGAGATCACCCCTCCACTTT.

This chain links TRBV18 with TRBJ1-1; D unclear. CDR1 is KGHSH and CDR2 is LQKENI in the germline V gene. There are 14 residues in the CDR3. V shed 4 bases and J shed 1 base, with 10 bases lying between them. The CDR3 loop is CASSLAGRNTEAFF. In DNA form, the CDR3 reads TGTGCCAGCTCACTGGCGGGGAGGAACACTGAAGCTTTCTTT.